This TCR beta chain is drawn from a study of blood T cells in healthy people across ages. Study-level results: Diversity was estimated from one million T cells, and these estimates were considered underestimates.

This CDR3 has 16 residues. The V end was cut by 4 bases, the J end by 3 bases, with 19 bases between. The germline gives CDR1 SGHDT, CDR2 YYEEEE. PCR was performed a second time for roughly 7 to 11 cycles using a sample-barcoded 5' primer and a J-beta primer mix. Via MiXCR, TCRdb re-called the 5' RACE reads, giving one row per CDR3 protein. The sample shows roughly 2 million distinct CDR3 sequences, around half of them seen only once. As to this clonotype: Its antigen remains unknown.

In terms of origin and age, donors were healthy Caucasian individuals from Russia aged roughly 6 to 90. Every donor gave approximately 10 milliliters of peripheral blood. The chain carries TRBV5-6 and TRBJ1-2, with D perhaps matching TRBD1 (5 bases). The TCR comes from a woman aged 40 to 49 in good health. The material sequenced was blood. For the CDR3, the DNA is TGTGCCAGCAGCCCTAGATCAGGGCCAAATCACTATGGCTACACCTTC. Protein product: CASSPRSGPNHYGYTF. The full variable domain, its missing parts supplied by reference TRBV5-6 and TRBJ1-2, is DAGVTQSPTHLIKTRGQQVTLRCSPKSGHDTVSWYQQALGQGPQFIFQYYEEEERQRGNFPDRFSGHQFPNYSSELNVNALLLGDSALYLCASSPRSGPNHYGYTFGSGTRLTVV.